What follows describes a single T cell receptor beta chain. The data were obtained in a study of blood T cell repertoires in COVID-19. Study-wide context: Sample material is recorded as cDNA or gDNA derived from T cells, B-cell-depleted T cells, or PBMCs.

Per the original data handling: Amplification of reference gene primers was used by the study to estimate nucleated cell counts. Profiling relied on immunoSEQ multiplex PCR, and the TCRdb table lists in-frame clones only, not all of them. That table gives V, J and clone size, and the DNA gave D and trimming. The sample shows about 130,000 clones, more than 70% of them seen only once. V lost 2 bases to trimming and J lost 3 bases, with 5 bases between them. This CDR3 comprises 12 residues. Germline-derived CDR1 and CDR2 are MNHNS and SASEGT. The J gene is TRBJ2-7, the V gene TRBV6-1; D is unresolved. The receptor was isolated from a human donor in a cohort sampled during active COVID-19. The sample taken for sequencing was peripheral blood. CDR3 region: CASSETGYEQYF. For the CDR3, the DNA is TGTGCCAGCAGTGAAACTGGCTACGAGCAGTACTTC.